The following is a T cell receptor (beta chain) sequence with its context. Its matching antigen is unknown. CDR1 is SGHTA, CDR2 FQGTGA, per germline. The CDR3 spans 15 residues. The ends were cut back, 0 bases at V and 0 bases at J, with 8 bases in the middle. The record originates from a study of T cell repertoires in cytomegalovirus infection. About the study: Alongside well-studied HLA-B-restricted CMV epitopes, recently identified HLA-C-restricted CMV epitopes were also used.

MiXCR was run by TCRdb on the reads, yielding one entry per CDR3 protein. The data show hundreds of thousands of distinct CDR3 sequences, with 33% seen just once and about a sixth held by the top ten. The receptor was isolated from a human donor in good health (CMV status not recorded). Some clones in this sample may be carry-over from other donors' samples. Here the sequenced sample was cultured PBMCs, taken from culture after CMV antigen stimulation. The chain employs TRBV7-3 and TRBJ2-5; unclear D gene. CDR3 amino acids: CASSLTSWHQETQYF. In DNA form, the CDR3 reads TGTGCCAGCAGCTTAACTAGCTGGCACCAAGAGACCCAGTACTTC.